This is a list of T cell receptor beta chains from one sample in a study of T-cell reconstitution after alpha-beta-depleted transplantation in children. A single record per CDR3 protein comes from TCRdb applying MiXCR to the PCR reads. The data show roughly 120,000 distinct CDR3 sequences, around 23% seen once. The sequencing used PBMCs, mostly from graft donor cells, collected 180 days after TCRalphabeta/CD19-depleted stem cell transplant. These receptor sequences come from a male patient between 2 and 15 years old who had a stem cell transplant for chronic granulomatous disease, so the T cells may come from the graft donor. Both conserved end residues are part of each CDR3. D genes are given only for firm matches. Clone size is shown for a subset of rows, as once, few, many or a class of expanded clone.

abundance	v_gene	j_gene	d_gene	CDR3aa	CDR3nt
few	TRBV12-3/TRBV12-4	TRBJ1-3	NA	CASSFGTSGNTIYF	TGTGCCAGCAGTTTTGGCACCTCTGGAAACACCATATATTTT
NA	TRBV9	TRBJ2-5	NA	CASSVATQETQYF	TGTGCCAGCAGCGTAGCCACCCAAGAGACCCAGTACTTC
few	TRBV27	TRBJ2-7	NA	CASSSLRASRFYEQYF	TGTGCCAGCAGTTCTCTTCGGGCAAGTCGTTTCTACGAGCAGTACTTC
NA	TRBV5-1	TRBJ2-1	NA	CASSLALFASGSYNEQFF	TGCGCCAGCAGCTTGGCCCTATTCGCGAGCGGCAGTTACAATGAGCAGTTCTTC
few	TRBV5-1	TRBJ2-3	TRBD2	CASSPNLTSGGRDTQYF	TGCGCCAGCAGCCCGAACCTGACTAGCGGGGGTAGAGATACGCAGTATTTT
few	TRBV12-3/TRBV12-4	TRBJ1-6	NA	CASWPGLSSPLHF	TGTGCCAGCTGGCCAGGGCTAAGTTCACCCCTCCACTTT
few	TRBV6-4	TRBJ2-7	NA	CASSDPCPYEQYF	TGTGCCAGCAGTGACCCCTGCCCCTACGAGCAGTACTTC
many	TRBV12-3/TRBV12-4	TRBJ2-3	NA	CATIPGVSTDTQYF	TGTGCCACCATCCCCGGGGTTAGCACAGATACGCAGTATTTT
NA	TRBV20-1	TRBJ2-3	TRBD2	CSARVLLAGVGTDTQYF	TGCAGTGCTAGAGTGCTACTAGCGGGAGTGGGGACAGATACGCAGTATTTT
few	TRBV29-1	TRBJ1-1	NA	CSARDTNTEAFF	TGCAGCGCCCGGGACACGAACACTGAAGCTTTCTTT
NA	TRBV24-1	TRBJ2-3	NA	CATSDPGRGTQYF	TGTGCCACCAGTGATCCGGGCCGGGGTACGCAGTATTTT
few	TRBV12-3/TRBV12-4	TRBJ2-1	TRBD1	CASSLQGARYNEQFF	TGTGCCAGCAGCTTACAGGGGGCGCGTTACAATGAGCAGTTCTTC
NA	TRBV5-6	TRBJ2-2	NA	CASSLVGQNTGELFF	TGTGCCAGCAGCTTGGTCGGACAGAACACCGGGGAGCTGTTTTTT
NA	TRBV15	TRBJ2-6	NA	CATSRDGGPGANVLTF	TGTGCCACCAGCAGAGATGGGGGACCTGGGGCCAACGTCCTGACTTTC
NA	TRBV30	TRBJ1-1	NA	CAWSVWGSRDYTEAFF	TGTGCCTGGAGTGTATGGGGATCCAGGGACTATACTGAAGCTTTCTTT
many	TRBV29-1	TRBJ2-2	TRBD1	CSARGTGELFF	TGCAGTGCCAGGGGGACCGGGGAGCTGTTTTTT
many	TRBV19	TRBJ2-1	TRBD2	CASSQGRPGLAGWEQFF	TGTGCCAGTAGTCAGGGACGGCCGGGACTAGCGGGATGGGAGCAGTTCTTC
NA	TRBV5-1	TRBJ2-6	NA	CASSLDGAGANVLTF	TGCGCCAGCAGCTTGGACGGGGCTGGGGCCAACGTCCTGACTTTC
many	TRBV12-3/TRBV12-4	TRBJ2-2	NA	CASSPLGAGPGELFF	TGTGCCAGCAGTCCTCTAGGGGCGGGGCCCGGGGAGCTGTTTTTT
NA	TRBV2	TRBJ2-1	NA	CASQGPLGEFF	TGTGCCAGCCAGGGGCCTCTGGGGGAGTTCTTC
many	TRBV12-3/TRBV12-4	TRBJ2-1	TRBD2	CASFWRGARNEQFF	TGTGCCAGCTTTTGGCGGGGGGCTCGCAATGAGCAGTTCTTC
NA	TRBV12-3/TRBV12-4	TRBJ2-5	TRBD2	CASNPGLAGGFGETQYF	TGTGCCAGCAATCCGGGACTAGCGGGGGGATTTGGAGAGACCCAGTACTTC
NA	TRBV5-1	TRBJ2-1	TRBD2	CASSLETTSFEQFF	TGCGCCAGCAGCTTGGAAACGACTAGCTTTGAGCAGTTCTTC
NA	TRBV3-1	TRBJ1-6	NA	CASSPRMPVYNSPLHF	TGTGCCAGCAGCCCCCGAATGCCAGTCTATAATTCACCCCTCCACTTT
NA	TRBV20-1	TRBJ2-1	NA	CSARPVFEQFF	TGCAGTGCTAGACCTGTGTTCGAGCAGTTCTTC
many	TRBV11-2	TRBJ2-2	NA	CASSLNLNTGELFF	TGTGCCAGCAGCTTAAACCTAAACACCGGGGAGCTGTTTTTT
NA	TRBV4-2	TRBJ2-1	NA	CARGPGIYNEQFF	TGTGCCAGGGGCCCCGGTATCTACAATGAGCAGTTCTTC
NA	TRBV20-1	TRBJ2-1	NA	CSASDDSYNEQFF	TGCAGTGCTAGTGACGACAGCTACAATGAGCAGTTCTTC
few	TRBV11-2	TRBJ2-1	NA	CASSLYGRGEQFF	TGTGCCAGCAGCTTATACGGGAGAGGAGAACAGTTCTTC